These 8 T cell receptor beta chains came from one sample sequenced in a study of metastatic and nonmetastatic thyroid tumors (TCRdb year 2020). No treatment had been received by any patient before thyroid surgery. Library preparation employed PCR. TCRdb lists the instrument as Illumina HiSeq 4000. TCRdb reprocessed the public reads (quality trimming at Q25 with fastp, clone calling with MiXCR) and kept in-frame beta chains. The sample contains about 14,000 clones, approximately 29% of them found a single time. The ten most abundant clones make up 20% to 30% of the sample. The sample taken for sequencing was tumor tissue. Receptor source: a female donor with papillary thyroid cancer or a benign thyroid nodule (not recorded which). Some clones in this sample may be carry-over from other donors' samples.

This clone was counted a few times. V is TRBV6-1 and J is TRBJ2-2; TRBD1 agrees at 11 bases. The CDR3 is made up of 14 amino acids. The J segment lost 4 bases and the V segment lost 7 bases, leaving 2 bases of the junction unmatched. Germline V lookup: CDR1 MNHNS, CDR2 SASEGT. The CDR3 spells CASKGTGGTGELFF. CDR3 sequence (DNA): TGTGCCAGCAAAGGGACAGGGGGCACCGGGGAGCTGTTTTTT.

The sample holds a few counts of this clone. V usage is TRBV6-1 and J usage is TRBJ2-3, with no clear D. V lost 3 bases and J 0 bases, leaving 7 bases between the germline ends. This CDR3 is 14 amino acids long. Germline CDR1 and CDR2: MNHNS and SASEGT. The DNA for the CDR3 is TGTGCCAGCAGTGAGGAAGGTAGCACAGATACGCAGTATTTT. This encodes CASSEEGSTDTQYF.

This chain joins TRBV5-1 and TRBJ2-1; 9 nucleotides align to TRBD1. The CDR3 loop spans 18 amino acids. The trim removed 5 bases at V and 4 bases at J, leaving 16 bases unmatched. Germline CDR1 reads SGHRS; CDR2 reads YFSETQ. The CDR3 here is CASRLGTGLTLVYNEQFF. The DNA of the CDR3 is TGCGCCAGCAGACTGGGGACAGGGCTAACCCTCGTATACAATGAGCAGTTCTTC.

This clone appeared many times. The J gene is TRBJ2-7, the V gene TRBV3-1; 7 bases line up with TRBD1. Trimming removed 4 bases from V and 4 bases from J; junction bases left unmatched: 7. The CDR3 length is 14 residues. Germline CDR1 is LGHDT and CDR2 is YNNKEL (reference sequence). This CDR3 is CASSRPGQTYEQYF. In DNA, the CDR3 is TGTGCCAGCAGCCGACCGGGACAGACTTACGAGCAGTACTTC.

This clone is classed as large. V is TRBV3-1 and J is TRBJ2-5; 13 bases line up with TRBD2. This CDR3 is built from 22 residues. V shed 3 bases, J shed 0 bases, and the junction held 19 bases outside the gene matches. The V gene's germline CDR1 is LGHDT and CDR2 YNNKEL (reference sequence). The DNA of the CDR3 is TGTGCCAGCAGCCACTCCCCAGGTAGACTAGCGGGAGGCCCCCCGTACCAAGAGACCCAGTACTTC. Amino acid sequence: CASSHSPGRLAGGPPYQETQYF.

J is TRBJ2-7 and V is TRBV6-1, with 7 positions matching TRBD1. V was clipped by 4 bases and J by 2 bases; unmatched bases: 5. CDR1 and CDR2 from the germline V gene are MNHNS and SASEGT. This CDR3 has 14 amino acids. Written as DNA, the CDR3 is TGTGCCAGCAGTGGCACAGGGGTCCCCTACGAGCAGTACTTC. This translates into CASSGTGVPYEQYF.

V and J are TRBV9 and TRBJ1-3, with 8 bases lining up with TRBD1. The CDR3 spans 15 residues. J gave up 8 bases and V 0 bases, and 7 bases lay outside the gene matches. Germline V lookup: CDR1 SGDLS, CDR2 YYNGEE. The CDR3 reads CASSVVSGGTDTIYF. In DNA, the CDR3 is TGTGCCAGCAGCGTAGTTTCAGGGGGCACGGACACCATATATTTT.

A remark on this clone: A read error may be the cause here, since a much bigger clone is one base away. The chain combines TRBV9 with TRBJ2-2, with D unclear. There are 13 residues in the CDR3. Germline V gene sequence: CDR1 SGDLS, CDR2 YYNGEE. In DNA form, the CDR3 reads TGTGCCGGCAGCGTTGACAACACCGGGGAGCTGTTTTTT. Its protein is CAGSVDNTGELFF.